This T cell receptor (beta chain) was retrieved from a study of T cell changes during pregnancy in multiple sclerosis. The CDR3 has 16 amino acids. Germline-derived CDR1 and CDR2 are MNHEY and SMNVEV (reference sequence). Trimming took 5 bases from V and 4 from J; bases not matched to a gene: 11. This clone was detected once. Sequenced by immunoSEQ multiplex PCR; TCRdb stores in-frame clones only, minus some. The data show roughly 120,000 clones, about 93% seen once. The rearrangement links TRBV27 to TRBJ2-7; TRBD1 aligns across 10 bases. This sequence was found in a female donor with multiple sclerosis, enrolled in a pregnancy study. The material sequenced was peripheral blood, taken before pregnancy. The CDR3 region has the DNA TGTGCCAGCAGTGTCTCGCCCGGGACAGGGGTTTACGAGCAGTACTTC. Translated, it gives CASSVSPGTGVYEQYF.